Listed below are T cell receptor beta chains from one sample, sequenced in a study of CD8 T cells in Susac syndrome. TCRdb processed the immunoSEQ multiplex PCR reads anew with MiXCR; each CDR3 protein has one entry. The data hold some 200,000 distinct CDR3 sequences, with approximately 95% observed a single time. Sequenced input: CD4+ T cells from PBMCs. The receptors here all came from a human donor with multiple sclerosis. Both conserved end residues are part of each CDR3. The D gene is left open where the match is weak. Some rows mark clone size as missing; the rest say once, few, many or name a class of expanded clone.

>TRBJ1-2|-|TRBV29-1|TRBD1
CSVPGQGENYGYTF
TGCAGCGTCCCTGGACAGGGGGAGAACTATGGCTACACCTTC
>TRBJ2-5|-|TRBV7-2|TRBD2
CASSSKWLAGGRGKETQYF
TGTGCCAGCAGCTCCAAGTGGCTAGCGGGAGGCCGGGGAAAAGAGACCCAGTACTTC
>TRBJ1-2|-|TRBV7-3|-
CASSLTSGIGYTF
TGTGCCAGCAGCTTAACATCAGGGATCGGCTACACCTTC
>TRBJ1-1|-|TRBV7-9|-
CASSLGQSGGRAFF
TGTGCCAGCAGCTTAGGACAGTCGGGGGGGCGAGCTTTCTTT
>TRBJ2-1|-|TRBV20-1|TRBD2
CSARDGGRPNNEQFF
TGCAGTGCTAGAGATGGCGGGAGGCCCAACAATGAGCAGTTCTTC
>TRBJ1-1|-|TRBV29-1|-
CSVQGFMNTEAFF
TGCAGCGTTCAGGGCTTCATGAACACTGAAGCTTTCTTT
>TRBJ2-7|few|TRBV10-3|-
CAISEGDSGAEQYF
TGTGCCATCAGTGAGGGAGACAGTGGGGCCGAGCAGTACTTC
>TRBJ2-7|-|TRBV20-1|TRBD2
CSAQRGDFYEQYF
TGCAGTGCTCAGCGGGGGGATTTCTACGAGCAGTACTTC
>TRBJ1-5|-|TRBV12-3/TRBV12-4|TRBD1
CASNRQGPEQPQHF
TGTGCCAGCAACCGACAGGGCCCCGAGCAGCCCCAGCATTTT
>TRBJ2-4|-|TRBV7-9|-
CASSRPRQDLAKNIQYF
TGTGCCAGCAGCCGTCCTCGACAAGACCTAGCCAAAAACATTCAGTACTTC
>TRBJ1-3|-|TRBV28|TRBD1
CASWTGSGNTIYF
TGTGCCAGCTGGACAGGGTCAGGAAACACCATATATTTT
>TRBJ2-5|once|TRBV15|-
CATSNRDGETQYF
TGTGCCACCAGCAACCGGGACGGAGAGACCCAGTACTTC
>TRBJ2-1|-|TRBV7-3|-
CASSLDGSSYNEQFF
TGTGCCAGCAGCTTAGACGGTAGCTCCTACAATGAGCAGTTCTTC
>TRBJ2-2|-|TRBV6-5|TRBD2
CASSYGSGRAGTTGELFF
TGTGCCAGCAGTTACGGTAGCGGGAGGGCCGGAACCACCGGGGAGCTGTTTTTT
>TRBJ2-1|once|TRBV30|TRBD2
CAWTSGASGFYNEQFF
TGTGCCTGGACCAGTGGGGCTAGCGGATTCTACAATGAGCAGTTCTTC
>TRBJ2-7|few|TRBV29-1|-
CSVETSYEQYF
TGCAGCGTTGAGACAAGCTACGAGCAGTACTTC
>TRBJ2-4|once|TRBV2|-
CASNLQREQYF
TGTGCCAGCAATCTCCAGAGGGAACAGTACTTC
>TRBJ1-2|once|TRBV3-1|TRBD1
CASSPTGADGYTF
TGTGCCAGCAGTCCCACAGGGGCGGACGGCTACACCTTC
>TRBJ1-6|-|TRBV5-1|TRBD1
CASSLARGDSPLHF
TGCGCCAGCAGCTTGGCCAGGGGGGATTCACCCCTCCACTTT
>TRBJ2-1|-|TRBV2|-
CASSWSLVNEQFF
TGTGCCAGCAGTTGGTCACTAGTTAATGAGCAGTTCTTC
>TRBJ1-5|-|TRBV2|-
CASSYLGGGDNQPQHF
TGTGCCAGCAGCTACCTGGGGGGGGGAGACAATCAGCCCCAGCATTTT
>TRBJ1-2|once|TRBV7-9|TRBD1
CASRGAGQGYYGYTF
TGTGCGAGCCGGGGGGCGGGACAGGGGTACTATGGCTACACCTTC
>TRBJ2-1|-|TRBV29-1|-
CSARPPGHTRTTEHEQFF
TGCAGCGCCCGACCCCCTGGACACACGCGCACCACCGAGCATGAGCAGTTCTTC
>TRBJ2-1|-|TRBV7-9|TRBD2
CASSEPGLAGPNEQFF
TGTGCCAGCAGCGAGCCGGGACTAGCGGGACCCAATGAGCAGTTCTTC
>TRBJ2-2|-|TRBV12-3/TRBV12-4|-
CASRNRLSNTGELFF
TGTGCCAGCAGGAATCGGCTTTCTAACACCGGGGAGCTGTTTTTT
>TRBJ2-3|-|TRBV14|-
CASSPQGYTQYF
TGTGCCAGCAGCCCCCAGGGGTATACGCAGTATTTT
>TRBJ1-2|-|TRBV29-1|-
CSVTAGNYGYTF
TGCAGCGTGACTGCTGGAAACTATGGCTACACCTTC
>TRBJ2-1|-|TRBV3-1|-
CASSAPGRNEQFF
TGTGCCAGCAGCGCCCCCGGGAGAAATGAGCAGTTCTTC
>TRBJ2-6|-|TRBV5-1|-
CASSWSSGANVLTF
TGCGCCAGCAGCTGGAGCTCTGGGGCCAACGTCCTGACTTTC
>TRBJ2-7|-|TRBV11-2|-
CASSSHGQGYEQYF
TGTGCCAGCAGCTCCCATGGCCAGGGGTACGAGCAGTACTTC
>TRBJ1-2|-|TRBV20-1|-
CSARGVEGNYGYTF
TGCAGTGCTAGGGGAGTTGAGGGTAACTATGGCTACACCTTC
>TRBJ2-3|-|TRBV11-2|TRBD2
CASSLGTSGYDTQYF
TGTGCCAGCAGCCTAGGGACTAGCGGCTACGATACGCAGTATTTT
>TRBJ1-5|-|TRBV12-3/TRBV12-4|-
CASRARGNADQPQHF
TGTGCCAGCAGGGCCCGGGGTAATGCCGATCAGCCCCAGCATTTT
>TRBJ1-1|-|TRBV18|-
CASSAGLNPVAFF
TGTGCCAGCTCAGCGGGACTGAACCCAGTTGCTTTCTTT
>TRBJ2-2|-|TRBV27|-
CASSLVWTNTGELFF
TGTGCCAGCAGTTTAGTTTGGACTAACACCGGGGAGCTGTTTTTT
>TRBJ1-2|once|TRBV5-1|-
CASSDPGRDGYTF
TGCGCCAGCAGCGATCCGGGGCGCGATGGCTACACCTTC
>TRBJ1-5|once|TRBV15|TRBD1
CATSGQGDQPQHF
TGTGCCACCAGCGGACAGGGCGATCAGCCCCAGCATTTT
>TRBJ2-7|-|TRBV4-1|TRBD2
CASSQLAGEYSEQYF
TGCGCCAGCAGCCAATTAGCGGGGGAGTACTCCGAGCAGTACTTC
>TRBJ1-1|once|TRBV28|-
CASTLKLGEAFF
TGTGCCAGCACCCTGAAGTTGGGTGAAGCTTTCTTT
>TRBJ2-2|-|TRBV12-3/TRBV12-4|-
CASSLKASSTGELFF
TGTGCCAGCAGTTTGAAGGCTAGCTCCACCGGGGAGCTGTTTTTT
>TRBJ2-7|-|TRBV21-1|-
CASSANEQYF
TGTGCCAGCAGCGCTAACGAGCAGTACTTC
>TRBJ1-2|-|TRBV20-1|-
CSARDRPTGGYTF
TGCAGTGCTAGAGATCGTCCGACCGGGGGCTACACCTTC
>TRBJ2-1|once|TRBV27|-
CASSGLAFPSGNEQFF
TGTGCCAGCAGTGGGCTAGCCTTCCCGTCGGGCAATGAGCAGTTCTTC
>TRBJ1-2|-|TRBV29-1|-
CSVEFGQTNYGYTF
TGCAGCGTTGAATTCGGCCAGACCAACTATGGCTACACCTTC
>TRBJ2-4|-|TRBV7-9|-
CASSPTAKNIQYF
TGTGCCAGCAGTCCGACAGCCAAAAACATTCAGTACTTC
>TRBJ1-2|-|TRBV29-1|-
CSVSGPGSYGYTF
TGCAGCGTTTCAGGTCCGGGGAGCTATGGCTACACCTTC
>TRBJ2-2|-|TRBV29-1|-
CSLLGKTGELFF
TGCAGCTTACTGGGGAAAACCGGGGAGCTGTTTTTT
>TRBJ2-7|-|TRBV20-1|-
CSARDSQLEEQYF
TGCAGTGCTAGAGATAGCCAATTGGAGGAGCAGTACTTC
>TRBJ1-2|once|TRBV29-1|-
CSVEHRGLLDGYTF
TGCAGCGTTGAACATCGGGGGCTGTTGGATGGCTACACCTTC
>TRBJ1-5|-|TRBV15|-
CATSRGQEGQPQHF
TGTGCCACCAGCAGAGGACAGGAAGGACAGCCCCAGCATTTT